Each of the 5 T cell receptor beta chains below was sequenced from the same sample in a study of OX40 agonist ivuxolimab in advanced cancers. This table comes from immunoSEQ multiplex PCR, and its TCRdb copy is limited to in-frame clones, with some not included. The repertoire holds 100,000 or so clones, with around 95% as singletons. The specimen comprised CD4+ or CD8+ T cells sorted from blood, sampled in a trial of the OX40 agonist ivuxolimab. The receptor set was obtained from an adult with an advanced solid tumor such as melanoma, head and neck, liver or kidney cancer.

The genes are TRBV6-5 and TRBJ2-2; D is possibly TRBD1 (6 bases). The CDR3 is 15 amino acids. CDR1 and CDR2 (germline): MNHEY, SVGAGI. V lost 4 bases to trimming and J lost 0 bases, with 9 bases between them. CDR3 coding DNA: TGTGCCAGCAGTTTTGGGACACCGAACACCGGGGAGCTGTTTTTT. This translates into CASSFGTPNTGELFF.

V gene TRBV28 combines with J gene TRBJ2-1; the match to TRBD2 covers 7 bases. From germline, CDR1 is MDHEN and CDR2 SYDVKM. With 3 bases clipped from V and 7 bases from J, the junction kept 12 bases outside the gene matches. The CDR3 has 16 residues. CDR3 loop: CASSLYLADTQNEQFF. CDR3 bases: TGTGCCAGCAGTTTGTATCTAGCGGATACTCAAAATGAGCAGTTCTTC.

The chain combines TRBV6-5 with TRBJ2-1, with TRBD1 matching 8 bases. This CDR3 is built from 15 residues. V shed 6 bases, J shed 0 bases, and the junction held 4 bases outside the gene matches. The germline V gene has CDR1 MNHEY and CDR2 SVGAGI. Written as DNA, the CDR3 is TGTGCCAGCAGACCCGGGACAGGCTCCTACAATGAGCAGTTCTTC. This codes for CASRPGTGSYNEQFF.

The gene calls are TRBV7-8 and TRBJ2-2, with D possibly matching TRBD2 (7 bases). Germline-derived CDR1 and CDR2 are SGHVS and FQNEAQ. V lost 8 bases and J 3 bases, leaving 22 bases between the germline ends. CDR3 length: 17 residues. CDR3 region: CASLLGGGSWDTGELFF. DNA for the CDR3: TGTGCCAGCCTCCTGGGGGGGGGCAGTTGGGACACCGGGGAGCTGTTTTTT.

The V call is TRBV9, the J call TRBJ2-2; 7 bases agree with TRBD1. Germline trimming cut 7 bases from V and 6 bases from J; bases unmatched to any gene: 3. Germline V gene sequence: CDR1 SGDLS, CDR2 YYNGEE. The CDR3 has 12 residues. Here the CDR3 reads CASAQGSGELFF. In nucleotides, the CDR3 is TGTGCCAGCGCACAGGGGTCCGGGGAGCTGTTTTTT. Full variable domain (remainder filled in from reference TRBV9 and TRBJ2-2): DSGVTQTPKHLITATGQRVTLRCSPRSGDLSVYWYQQSLDQGLQFLIQYYNGEERAKGNILERFSAQQFPDLHSELNLSSLELGDSALYFCASAQGSGELFFGEGSRLTVL.